A selection of T cell receptor beta chains follows, all from one sample in a study of cytomegalovirus exposure and HLA in healthy donors. Assay used: immunoSEQ multiplex PCR; TCRdb lists only in-frame clones, some missing. The table lists about 96,000 clones, 65% to 85% of them singletons. Input material: PBMCs. The receptor set was obtained from a woman in her 70s in good health and CMV-seropositive. Each CDR3 is given with its conserved first and last residue. The D gene is left open where the match is weak. Rows give clone size only sometimes, using once, few, many, or a class for an expanded clone.

V: TRBV18; size: -; D: -; J: TRBJ1-3; DNA: TGTGCCAGCTCAACCCTACCGACAACCTCTGGAAACACCATATATTTT; CDR3: CASSTLPTTSGNTIYF
V: TRBV7-9; size: -; D: -; J: TRBJ1-3; DNA: TGTTCCAGCAGAAAACGAGGTCCTGGAAACACCATATATTTT; CDR3: CSSRKRGPGNTIYF
V: TRBV6-6; size: few; D: -; J: TRBJ1-2; DNA: TGTGCCAGCAGTTACCAGGCCCAACTTTATGGCTACACCTTC; CDR3: CASSYQAQLYGYTF
V: TRBV27; size: -; D: -; J: TRBJ1-2; DNA: TGTGCCAGCAGTGATATTTCGGGAGTCCCCACTGGGGGCTACACCTTC; CDR3: CASSDISGVPTGGYTF
V: TRBV5-4; size: -; D: -; J: TRBJ2-2; DNA: TGTGCCAGCAGGCCTGGGGGGGCCTACACCGGGGAGCTGTTTTTT; CDR3: CASRPGGAYTGELFF
V: TRBV27; size: -; D: TRBD1; J: TRBJ2-2; DNA: TGTGCCAGCAGCCAATTGGCGGGACAGGGGGCCAGTCACGGGGAGCTGTTTTTT; CDR3: CASSQLAGQGASHGELFF
V: TRBV5-4; size: -; D: TRBD1; J: TRBJ2-2; DNA: TGTGCCAGCAGGTCCGGGACAGGGGGTATCGGGGAGCTGTTTTTT; CDR3: CASRSGTGGIGELFF
V: TRBV30; size: once; D: -; J: TRBJ1-5; DNA: TGTGCCTGGGGCCGACAGGACAATCAGCCCCAGCATTTT; CDR3: CAWGRQDNQPQHF
V: TRBV27; size: -; D: TRBD2; J: TRBJ2-1; DNA: TGTGCCGCGGGGGGGCAGGGAGGCTACAATGAGCAGTTCTTC; CDR3: CAAGGQGGYNEQFF
V: TRBV6-1; size: -; D: TRBD1; J: TRBJ2-5; DNA: TGTGCCAGCAGCGACCAGACAGGGGGCCAAGAGACCCAGTACTTC; CDR3: CASSDQTGGQETQYF
V: TRBV21-1; size: -; D: -; J: TRBJ1-4; DNA: TGTGCCAGCAGCGCAGGGGGCCGTAGGAGTGAAAAACTGTTTTTT; CDR3: CASSAGGRRSEKLFF
V: TRBV27; size: -; D: -; J: TRBJ2-3; DNA: TGTGCCAGCAGTTGGCCTCGAGATACGCAGTATTTT; CDR3: CASSWPRDTQYF
V: TRBV30; size: once; D: -; J: TRBJ1-3; DNA: TGTGCCTGGAGCTTACAGGGAAACACCATATATTTT; CDR3: CAWSLQGNTIYF
V: TRBV19; size: -; D: -; J: TRBJ1-5; DNA: TGTGCCAGTAGTCAAAGCGTAGGTGGCAATCAGCCCCAGCATTTT; CDR3: CASSQSVGGNQPQHF
V: TRBV7-2; size: -; D: TRBD1; J: TRBJ2-3; DNA: TGTGCCAGCAGCCCAGGGGGACAGACAGATACGCAGTATTTT; CDR3: CASSPGGQTDTQYF
V: TRBV19; size: -; D: TRBD2; J: TRBJ2-2; DNA: TGTGCCAGTAGCCCCGCGGGGGGGCCGGACACCGGGGAGCTGTTTTTT; CDR3: CASSPAGGPDTGELFF
V: TRBV6-5; size: -; D: -; J: TRBJ1-3; DNA: TGTGCCAGCAGTTACCAACACTATGGTGGAAACACCATATATTTT; CDR3: CASSYQHYGGNTIYF
V: TRBV27; size: few; D: -; J: TRBJ2-1; DNA: TGTGCCAGCAGTTTCGGGGGTTGGGATGAGCAGTTCTTC; CDR3: CASSFGGWDEQFF
V: TRBV29-1; size: -; D: TRBD1; J: TRBJ2-7; DNA: TGCAGCGTTGAATCGCAGGACAGGAGCTCCTACGAGCAGTACTTC; CDR3: CSVESQDRSSYEQYF
V: TRBV10-2; size: -; D: TRBD1; J: TRBJ1-3; DNA: TGCGCCAGCGGTGGAGGGACAGCCTTGAGCTCTGGAAACACCATATATTTT; CDR3: CASGGGTALSSGNTIYF
V: TRBV18; size: -; D: -; J: TRBJ2-7; DNA: TGTGCCAGCTCACCCAGGGGCACCTACGAGCAGTACTTC; CDR3: CASSPRGTYEQYF
V: TRBV7-8; size: -; D: -; J: TRBJ2-5; DNA: TGTGCCAGCAGCTTAGGTACAGGACCTGGTCGGACCCAGTACTTC; CDR3: CASSLGTGPGRTQYF
V: TRBV4-3; size: -; D: TRBD2; J: TRBJ2-1; DNA: TGCGCCAGCAGCCAATTAGGGACTAGTCTCCCGAATGAGCAGTTCTTC; CDR3: CASSQLGTSLPNEQFF
V: TRBV30; size: -; D: -; J: TRBJ1-5; DNA: TGTGCCTGGAGTCTAGGATCAACCGGGCAGCCCCAGCATTTT; CDR3: CAWSLGSTGQPQHF
V: TRBV11-3; size: -; D: -; J: TRBJ2-5; DNA: TGTGCCAGCAGTCCAAGGGGGGCCGAGCACGGGACAGAAGAGACCCAGTACTTC; CDR3: CASSPRGAEHGTEETQYF
V: TRBV5-4; size: -; D: -; J: TRBJ2-1; DNA: TGTGCCAGCAGCTTAAGCGGGCCCTCCTACAATGAGCAGTTCTTC; CDR3: CASSLSGPSYNEQFF
V: TRBV14; size: -; D: TRBD1; J: TRBJ2-7; DNA: TGTGCCAGCAGCCAAGCCACCGGGACAGTTCAGTACGAGCAGTACTTC; CDR3: CASSQATGTVQYEQYF
V: TRBV6-5; size: once; D: TRBD2; J: TRBJ2-7; DNA: TGTGCCAGCAGTGGGAGGGGCTCCTACGAGCAGTACTTC; CDR3: CASSGRGSYEQYF
V: TRBV6-5; size: few; D: -; J: TRBJ2-1; DNA: TGTGCCAGCAGTTCGACGGGACTCAGGTATGAGCAGTTCTTC; CDR3: CASSSTGLRYEQFF
V: TRBV10-3; size: -; D: -; J: TRBJ2-7; DNA: TGTGCCATCAAGGAGGCTACAGGGGAGCAGTACTTC; CDR3: CAIKEATGEQYF
V: TRBV7-9; size: -; D: TRBD2; J: TRBJ2-1; DNA: TGTGCCAGCAGCTTACTAGCGGCGCCCGGCAATGAGCAGTTCTTC; CDR3: CASSLLAAPGNEQFF
V: TRBV13; size: -; D: -; J: TRBJ1-3; DNA: TGTGCCAGCAGCTTAGACAGGGCGCCAGTCGTATATTTT; CDR3: CASSLDRAPVVYF
V: TRBV6-5; size: -; D: -; J: TRBJ2-7; DNA: TGTGCCAGCAGTTACGCAGTAGGGGCGGCCTACGAGCAGTACTTC; CDR3: CASSYAVGAAYEQYF
V: TRBV29-1; size: few; D: -; J: TRBJ2-5; DNA: TGCAGCGTTCTACCCCTAGCGCCCCCAGGGACCCAGTACTTC; CDR3: CSVLPLAPPGTQYF
V: TRBV7-9; size: -; D: -; J: TRBJ2-1; DNA: TGTGCCAGCAGCAAGGACAGAAACAATGAGCAGTTCTTC; CDR3: CASSKDRNNEQFF
V: TRBV10-3; size: -; D: -; J: TRBJ1-2; DNA: TGTGCCATCAGTGAGTCGACGGACAGCGGCTACACCTTC; CDR3: CAISESTDSGYTF
V: TRBV29-1; size: -; D: -; J: TRBJ1-1; DNA: TGCAGCGTCACTCTGGGGCCGGGAGACACTGAAGCTTTCTTT; CDR3: CSVTLGPGDTEAFF
V: TRBV6-4; size: -; D: -; J: TRBJ2-1; DNA: TGTGCCAGCAGTGCAGGACATAGCTCCTACAATGAGCAGTTCTTC; CDR3: CASSAGHSSYNEQFF
V: TRBV30; size: -; D: TRBD2; J: TRBJ2-7; DNA: TGTGCCTGGGGACTAGCGGGAGGGTACGAGCAGTACTTC; CDR3: CAWGLAGGYEQYF
V: TRBV5-1; size: -; D: TRBD2; J: TRBJ2-2; DNA: TGCGCCAGCAGCTTGGGACTAGCGGTTTCTACCGGGGAGCTGTTTTTT; CDR3: CASSLGLAVSTGELFF
V: TRBV4-3; size: few; D: TRBD1; J: TRBJ1-2; DNA: TGCGCCAGCAGCCAACCCGGGACAGGGGTCTATGGCTACACCTTC; CDR3: CASSQPGTGVYGYTF
V: TRBV19; size: -; D: -; J: TRBJ1-4; DNA: TGTGCCAGTAGTTTTGACAGTAGGGTAACTAATGAAAAACTGTTTTTT; CDR3: CASSFDSRVTNEKLFF
V: TRBV5-1; size: -; D: -; J: TRBJ1-1; DNA: TGCGCCAGCAGCTTGTTGGGGGGGGTGGACACTGAAGCTTTCTTT; CDR3: CASSLLGGVDTEAFF
V: TRBV6-5; size: -; D: TRBD1; J: TRBJ1-2; DNA: TGTGCCAGCAGTTACGGGACAGGGTGGGAGGGCTATGGCTACACCTTC; CDR3: CASSYGTGWEGYGYTF
V: TRBV4-1; size: -; D: TRBD2; J: TRBJ2-3; DNA: TGCGCCAGCAGCCCGCTTCGGGGAGGGCGGGAGGATACGCAGTATTTT; CDR3: CASSPLRGGREDTQYF
V: TRBV11-3; size: -; D: TRBD1; J: TRBJ2-6; DNA: TGTGCCAGCAGCTTAGGGGGGACAGGAGGAAGTGGGGCCAACGTCCTGACTTTC; CDR3: CASSLGGTGGSGANVLTF
V: TRBV6-1; size: once; D: -; J: TRBJ2-7; DNA: TGTGCCAGCAGTGTTGGCAGGTCCTACGAGCAGTACTTC; CDR3: CASSVGRSYEQYF
V: TRBV28; size: -; D: -; J: TRBJ2-3; DNA: TGTGCCAGCAGTTTAGGCTTCCTCGCAGGTTCGGCAGATACGCAGTATTTT; CDR3: CASSLGFLAGSADTQYF
V: TRBV28; size: -; D: -; J: TRBJ2-1; DNA: TGTGCCAGCAGTTTATCGGGGGTCAATGAGCAGTTCTTC; CDR3: CASSLSGVNEQFF
V: TRBV9; size: few; D: TRBD1; J: TRBJ2-1; DNA: TGTGCCAGCAGCTCTAGATGGACAGGGCCCTACAATGAGCAGTTCTTC; CDR3: CASSSRWTGPYNEQFF
V: TRBV28; size: -; D: TRBD1; J: TRBJ1-5; DNA: TGTGCCAGCAGTTTCCTCCAGGGGGCCAGGCCCCAGCATTTT; CDR3: CASSFLQGARPQHF
V: TRBV5-4; size: -; D: TRBD2; J: TRBJ2-1; DNA: TGTGCCAGCAGCTTGGGTAGCGGGACCTACAATGAGCAGTTCTTC; CDR3: CASSLGSGTYNEQFF
V: TRBV29-1; size: -; D: TRBD1; J: TRBJ1-2; DNA: TGCAGCGTAGACCGGACAGGGGAGTCCGGCTATGGCTACACCTTC; CDR3: CSVDRTGESGYGYTF
V: TRBV9; size: -; D: -; J: TRBJ1-5; DNA: TGTGCCAGCAGCGCAACAGGGTCCGGGCTAGGTCAGCCCCAGCATTTT; CDR3: CASSATGSGLGQPQHF